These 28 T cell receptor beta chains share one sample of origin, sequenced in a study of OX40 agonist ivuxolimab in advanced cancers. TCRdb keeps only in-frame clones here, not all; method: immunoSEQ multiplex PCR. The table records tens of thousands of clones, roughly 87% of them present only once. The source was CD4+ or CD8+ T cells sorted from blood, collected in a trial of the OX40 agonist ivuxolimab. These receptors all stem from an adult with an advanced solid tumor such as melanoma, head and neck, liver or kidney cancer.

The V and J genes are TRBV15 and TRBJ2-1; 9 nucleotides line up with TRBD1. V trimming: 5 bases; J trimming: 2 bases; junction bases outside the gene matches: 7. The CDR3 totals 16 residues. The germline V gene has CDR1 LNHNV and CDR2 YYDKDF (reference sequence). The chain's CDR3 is CATSGGDRVTYNEQFF. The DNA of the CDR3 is TGTGCCACCAGCGGAGGGGACAGGGTTACCTACAATGAGCAGTTCTTC.

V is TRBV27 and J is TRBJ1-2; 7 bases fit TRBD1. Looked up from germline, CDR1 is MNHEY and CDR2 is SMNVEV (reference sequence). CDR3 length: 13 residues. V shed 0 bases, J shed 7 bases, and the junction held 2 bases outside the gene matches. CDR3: CASSLSGGGGYTF. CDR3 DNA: TGTGCCAGCAGTTTATCAGGGGGCGGTGGCTACACCTTC.

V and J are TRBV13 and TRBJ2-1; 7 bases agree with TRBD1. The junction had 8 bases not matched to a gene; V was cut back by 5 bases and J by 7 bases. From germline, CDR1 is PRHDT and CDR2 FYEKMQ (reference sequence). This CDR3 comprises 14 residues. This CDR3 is CASSATGTENEQFF. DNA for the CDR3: TGTGCCAGCAGCGCCACCGGGACAGAGAATGAGCAGTTCTTC.

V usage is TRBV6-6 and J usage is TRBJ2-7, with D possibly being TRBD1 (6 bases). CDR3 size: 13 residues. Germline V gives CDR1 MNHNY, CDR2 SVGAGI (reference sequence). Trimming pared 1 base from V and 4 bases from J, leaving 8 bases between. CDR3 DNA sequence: TGTGCCAGCAGTTACTTGACAGGTTACGAGCAGTACGTC. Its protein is CASSYLTGYEQYV.

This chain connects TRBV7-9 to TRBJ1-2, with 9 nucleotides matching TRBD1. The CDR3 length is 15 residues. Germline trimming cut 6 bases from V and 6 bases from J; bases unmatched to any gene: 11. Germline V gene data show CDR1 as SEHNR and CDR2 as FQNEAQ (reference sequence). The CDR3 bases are TGTGCCAGCAGACCGGGACAGGGAGGCCTTGATGGCTACACCTTC. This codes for CASRPGQGGLDGYTF.

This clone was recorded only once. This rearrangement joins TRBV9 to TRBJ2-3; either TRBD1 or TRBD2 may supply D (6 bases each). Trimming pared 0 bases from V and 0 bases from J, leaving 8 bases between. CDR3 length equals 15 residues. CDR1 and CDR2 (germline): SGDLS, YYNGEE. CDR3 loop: CASSVVGGSTDTQYF. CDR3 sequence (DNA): TGTGCCAGCAGCGTAGTCGGGGGCAGCACAGATACGCAGTATTTT.

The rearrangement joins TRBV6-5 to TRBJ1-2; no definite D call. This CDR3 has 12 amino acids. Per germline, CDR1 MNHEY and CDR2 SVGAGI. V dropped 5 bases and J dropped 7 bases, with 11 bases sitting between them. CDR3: CASSEARIGYTF. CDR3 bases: TGTGCCAGCAGTGAAGCAAGGATTGGCTACACCTTC.

The CDR3 DNA is TGTGCCAGCAGTGAAGGGACAGGGGGCGCGGGCGGGGAGCTGTTTTTT. This translates into CASSEGTGGAGGELFF. The chain uses TRBV6-1 and TRBJ2-2, with 11 positions matching TRBD1. From germline, CDR1 is MNHNS and CDR2 SASEGT. This CDR3 is built from 16 residues. V shed 1 base, J shed 7 bases, and the junction held 5 bases outside the gene matches.

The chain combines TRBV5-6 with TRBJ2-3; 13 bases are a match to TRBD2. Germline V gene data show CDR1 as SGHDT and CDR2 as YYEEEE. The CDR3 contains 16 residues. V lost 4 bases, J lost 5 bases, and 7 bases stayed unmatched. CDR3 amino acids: CASSPRTSGGRDTQYF. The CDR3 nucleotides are TGTGCCAGCAGCCCCCGGACTAGCGGGGGACGAGATACGCAGTATTTT.

The CDR3 sequence: CSVRGVAGGAETQYF. The CDR3 DNA follows: TGCAGCGTTCGAGGGGTAGCGGGGGGGGCAGAGACCCAGTACTTC. V is TRBV29-1 and J is TRBJ2-5, with 11 positions matching TRBD2. CDR3 length: 15 residues. J lost 4 bases, V lost 5 bases, and 9 bases had no gene match. Germline V CDR1 and CDR2: SQVTM, ANQGSEA. The whole variable domain, remainder taken from reference TRBV29-1 and TRBJ2-5, is SAVISQKPSRDICQRGTSLTIQCQVDSQVTMMFWYRQQPGQSLTLIATANQGSEATYESGFVIDKFPISRPNLTFSTLTVSNMSPEDSSIYLCSVRGVAGGAETQYFGPGTRLLVL.

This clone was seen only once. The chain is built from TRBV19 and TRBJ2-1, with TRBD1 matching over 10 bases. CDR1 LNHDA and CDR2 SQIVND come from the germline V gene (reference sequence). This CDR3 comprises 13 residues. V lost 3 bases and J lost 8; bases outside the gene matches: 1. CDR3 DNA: TGTGCCAGTAGTATCGGGACAGGGGATGAGCAGTTCTTC. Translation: CASSIGTGDEQFF.

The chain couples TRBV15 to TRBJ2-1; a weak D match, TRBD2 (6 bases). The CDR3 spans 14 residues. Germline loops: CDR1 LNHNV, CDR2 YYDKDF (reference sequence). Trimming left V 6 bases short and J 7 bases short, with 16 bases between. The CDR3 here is CATRTYGGRNEQFF. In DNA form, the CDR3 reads TGTGCCACCAGGACCTACGGGGGACGGAATGAGCAGTTCTTC.

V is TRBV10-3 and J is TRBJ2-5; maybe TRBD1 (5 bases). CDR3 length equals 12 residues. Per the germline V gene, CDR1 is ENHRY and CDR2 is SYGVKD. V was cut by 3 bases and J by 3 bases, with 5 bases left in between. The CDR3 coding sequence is TGTGCCATCAGTGACAGGGAAGAGACCCAGTACTTC. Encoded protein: CAISDREETQYF.

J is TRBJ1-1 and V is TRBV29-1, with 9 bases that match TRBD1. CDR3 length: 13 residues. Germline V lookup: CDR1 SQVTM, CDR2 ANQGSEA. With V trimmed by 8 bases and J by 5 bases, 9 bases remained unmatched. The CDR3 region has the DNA TGCAGCACAACAGGGGGCGAAGGGACTGAAGCTTTCTTT. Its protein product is CSTTGGEGTEAFF.

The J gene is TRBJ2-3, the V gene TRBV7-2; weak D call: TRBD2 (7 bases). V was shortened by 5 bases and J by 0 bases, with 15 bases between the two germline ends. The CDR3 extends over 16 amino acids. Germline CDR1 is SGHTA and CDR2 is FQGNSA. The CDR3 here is CASSPPGGLSTDTQYF. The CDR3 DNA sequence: TGTGCCAGCAGCCCCCCCGGGGGGCTTAGCACAGATACGCAGTATTTT.

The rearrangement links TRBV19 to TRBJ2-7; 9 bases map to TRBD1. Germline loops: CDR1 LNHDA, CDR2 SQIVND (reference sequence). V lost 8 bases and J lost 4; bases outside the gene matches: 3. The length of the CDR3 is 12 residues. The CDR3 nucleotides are TGTGCCAGTCCGACAGGGGGTTACGAGCAGTACGTC. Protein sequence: CASPTGGYEQYV.

The CDR3 DNA reads as TGTGCCAGCAGCCCCACCTGGACAGGGGGCGCGATGCGGGACCAGTACTTC. This encodes CASSPTWTGGAMRDQYF. The chain recombines TRBV13 with TRBJ2-5; TRBD1 agrees at 11 bases. The V gene end was trimmed by 5 bases and the J gene end by 10 bases; junction bases not matched to a gene: 18. Germline CDR1 PRHDT, CDR2 FYEKMQ (reference sequence). The CDR3 spans 17 residues.

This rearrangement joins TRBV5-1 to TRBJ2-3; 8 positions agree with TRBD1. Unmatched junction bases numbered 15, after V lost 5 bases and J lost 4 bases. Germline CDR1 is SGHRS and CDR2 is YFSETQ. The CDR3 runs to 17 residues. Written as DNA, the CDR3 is TGCGCCAGCAGAAAAGGGGCGGCAGGGGGCGCCCCAGATACGCAGTATTTT. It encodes CASRKGAAGGAPDTQYF.

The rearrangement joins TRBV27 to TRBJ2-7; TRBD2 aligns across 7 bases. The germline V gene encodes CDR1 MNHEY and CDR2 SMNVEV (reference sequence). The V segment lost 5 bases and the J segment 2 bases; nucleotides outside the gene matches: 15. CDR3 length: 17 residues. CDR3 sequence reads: CASSPGPGAGSPYEQYF. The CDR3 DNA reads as TGTGCCAGCAGTCCGGGACCCGGAGCGGGGAGCCCCTACGAGCAGTACTTC.

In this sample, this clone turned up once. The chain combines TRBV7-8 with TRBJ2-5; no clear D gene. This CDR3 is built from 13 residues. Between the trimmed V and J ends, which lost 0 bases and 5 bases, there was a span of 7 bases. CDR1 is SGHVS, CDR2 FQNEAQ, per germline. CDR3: CASSLARSETQYF. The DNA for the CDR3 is TGTGCCAGCAGCTTAGCGCGTTCTGAGACCCAGTACTTC.

This CDR3 reads CASSETPRAGLTQETQYF. CDR3 DNA sequence: TGTGCCAGCAGTGAAACCCCCCGGGCAGGGTTGACCCAAGAGACCCAGTACTTC. V and J are TRBV6-1 and TRBJ2-5; tentatively, D is TRBD1 (5 bases). The CDR3 is made up of 18 amino acids. The V gene lost 2 bases and the J gene lost 1 base, with 20 bases spanning the gap. Germline CDR1 and CDR2: MNHNS and SASEGT.

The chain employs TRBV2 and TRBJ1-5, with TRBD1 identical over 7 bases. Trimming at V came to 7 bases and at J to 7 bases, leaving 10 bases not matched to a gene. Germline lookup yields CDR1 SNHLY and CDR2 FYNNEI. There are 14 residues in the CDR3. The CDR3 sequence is CASILDRQEQPQHF. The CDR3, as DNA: TGTGCCAGCATCCTGGACAGGCAAGAACAGCCCCAGCATTTT.

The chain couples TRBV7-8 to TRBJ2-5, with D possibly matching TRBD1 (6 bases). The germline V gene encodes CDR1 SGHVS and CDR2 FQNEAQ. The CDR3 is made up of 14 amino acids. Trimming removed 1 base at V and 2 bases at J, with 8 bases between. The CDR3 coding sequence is TGTGCCAGCAGCTTAGTCGGGACACAAGAGACCCAGTACTTC. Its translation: CASSLVGTQETQYF.

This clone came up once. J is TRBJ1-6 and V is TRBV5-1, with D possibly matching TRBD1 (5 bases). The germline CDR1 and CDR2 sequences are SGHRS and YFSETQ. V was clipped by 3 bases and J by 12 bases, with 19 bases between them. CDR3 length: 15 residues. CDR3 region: CASSSRGTQGVPLHF. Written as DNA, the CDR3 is TGCGCCAGCAGCTCAAGAGGGACCCAAGGGGTACCCCTCCACTTT.

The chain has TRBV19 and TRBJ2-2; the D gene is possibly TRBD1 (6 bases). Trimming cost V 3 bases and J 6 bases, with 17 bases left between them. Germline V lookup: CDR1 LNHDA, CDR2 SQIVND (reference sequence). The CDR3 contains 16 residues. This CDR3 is CASSISGTQGAGELFF. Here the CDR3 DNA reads TGTGCCAGTAGTATCTCGGGTACACAGGGTGCCGGGGAGCTGTTTTTT.

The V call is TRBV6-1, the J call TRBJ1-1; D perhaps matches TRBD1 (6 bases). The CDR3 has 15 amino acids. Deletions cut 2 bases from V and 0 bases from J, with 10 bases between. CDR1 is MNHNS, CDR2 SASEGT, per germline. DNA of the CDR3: TGTGCCAGCAGTGAAAACAGGGCTGTGAACACTGAAGCTTTCTTT. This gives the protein CASSENRAVNTEAFF.

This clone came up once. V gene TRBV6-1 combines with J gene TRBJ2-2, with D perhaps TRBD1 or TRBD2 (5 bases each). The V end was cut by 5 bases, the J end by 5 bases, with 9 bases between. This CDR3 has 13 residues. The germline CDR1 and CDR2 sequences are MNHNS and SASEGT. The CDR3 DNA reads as TGTGCCAGCAGTTGGGGACGGACCGGGGAGCTGTTTTTT. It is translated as CASSWGRTGELFF.

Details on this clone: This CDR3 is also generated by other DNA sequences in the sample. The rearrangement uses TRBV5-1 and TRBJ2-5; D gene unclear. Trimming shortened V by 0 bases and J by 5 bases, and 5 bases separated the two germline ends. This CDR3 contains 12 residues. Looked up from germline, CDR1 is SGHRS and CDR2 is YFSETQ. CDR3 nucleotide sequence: TGCGCCAGCAGCTTGGTTGGGGAGACCCAGTACTTC. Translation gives CASSLVGETQYF.